This TCR beta chain came from a study of long-term antiretroviral therapy in people with HIV. An immunoSEQ assay, version v3.0, was performed at survey level. Produced via immunoSEQ multiplex PCR; TCRdb's table is partial and in-frame only. The sample records fewer than 30,000 clones, 80% to 90% being singletons. The germline V gene encodes CDR1 SGHVS and CDR2 FNYEAQ. The CDR3 totals 15 residues. J was trimmed by 1 base and V by 4 bases; bases with no gene match: 4. This sequence joins TRBV7-6 and TRBJ2-7, with 10 bases identical to TRBD2. Here the sequenced sample was unsorted PBMCs, taken 1.8 years before starting antiretroviral therapy. This sequence originates from a man aged 50 or older with HIV. In nucleotides, the CDR3 is TGTGCCAGCAGCTCAGCGGGAGGGCCATCCTACGAGCAGTACTTC. It yields the protein CASSSAGGPSYEQYF.